These 3 T cell receptor beta chains were sequenced from one sample in a study of blood T cell repertoires in COVID-19. Clones were sequenced by immunoSEQ multiplex PCR, and TCRdb holds only the in-frame ones, with some missing. In the table there are hundreds of thousands of clones, 65% to 90% of which are singletons. Source material: peripheral blood. The source of these receptors is a man aged 45-65 years with COVID-19, enrolled during active disease.

The chain is built from TRBV18 and TRBJ1-1; 7 bases fit TRBD1. Germline lookup yields CDR1 KGHSH and CDR2 LQKENI. The J segment lost 4 bases and the V segment lost 5 bases, leaving 13 bases of the junction unmatched. There are 16 residues in the CDR3. For the CDR3, the DNA is TGTGCCAGCTCAGACCGACAGGGCACCTGGGGCACTGAAGCTTTCTTT. Amino acid sequence: CASSDRQGTWGTEAFF.

The chain joins TRBV12-2 to TRBJ1-5; the table's D call, TRBD1, has no DNA check behind it. TRBV12-2 is tagged as a pseudogene. This CDR3 region has 20 residues. The DNA of the CDR3 is TGTGCAAGTCGCTTAGCGGGGTCCGAAATCTCCGACAGGGGCAATCAGCCCCAGCATTTT. It yields the protein CASRLAGSEISDRGNQPQHF.

CDR3: CASSQGKGFSGNTIYF. CDR3 bases: TGTGCCAGCAGCCAAGGGAAGGGGTTCTCTGGAAACACCATATATTTT. The rearrangement uses TRBV3-1 (or the pseudogene TRBV3-2) and TRBJ1-3; D is perhaps TRBD1 (5 bases). CDR3 length equals 16 residues. Looked up from germline, CDR1 is LGHDT and CDR2 is YNNKEL (reference sequence). Trimming pared 1 base from V and 0 bases from J, leaving 10 bases between.